The source of this TCR beta chain is a study of cytomegalovirus exposure and HLA in healthy donors. In the PCR, 60 Vbeta and 13 Jbeta primers were used. TCRdb's table, derived via immunoSEQ multiplex PCR, lists solely in-frame clones and lacks some. This table holds roughly 97,000 clones, approximately 73% found once. The V gene's germline CDR1 is MNHEY and CDR2 SVGAGI. This CDR3 comprises 15 residues. The ends were cut back, 2 bases at V and 6 bases at J, with 16 bases in the middle. This sequence was found in a man between 35 and 55 years old in good health and CMV-seronegative. Sample: PBMCs. The chain links TRBV6-5 to TRBJ1-2; possibly TRBD1 for D (6 bases). The CDR3 DNA reads TGTGCCAGCAGTTACCGTGACAGGCCGAGCGATGGCTACACCTTC. Translating gives CASSYRDRPSDGYTF.